These 5 T cell receptor beta chains were all obtained from the same sample, sequenced in a study of T cell responses to AZD1222 COVID-19 vaccine. This table comes from immunoSEQ multiplex PCR, and its TCRdb copy is limited to in-frame clones, with some not included. The table records under 150,000 clones, roughly 90% of them present only once. The material sequenced was peripheral blood, taken on day 0 of AZD1222 vaccination. These receptors were collected from an adult in good health.

The count of this clone is one. This sequence joins TRBV5-1 and TRBJ1-1; D remains unclear. Per germline, CDR1 SGHRS and CDR2 YFSETQ. V was shortened by 2 bases and J by 1 base, with 9 bases between the two germline ends. The CDR3 is 14 residues long. CDR3 DNA: TGCGCCAGCAGCTTCGACGGGAAGAACACTGAAGCTTTCTTT. This codes for CASSFDGKNTEAFF.

This sequence joins TRBV10-3 and TRBJ1-4, with D possibly matching TRBD1 (6 bases). With 10 bases removed from V and 11 bases from J, the gap between germline ends came to 23 bases. CDR3 length: 14 residues. CDR1 is ENHRY and CDR2 is SYGVKD in the germline V gene. In DNA form, the CDR3 reads TGTGCCACCTGGCTGGGGAAGTCAGGGGAGAAACTGTTTTTT. It codes for CATWLGKSGEKLFF.

This clone was detected once. This chain connects TRBV15 to TRBJ2-5; D is unresolved. Between the trimmed V and J ends, which lost 0 bases and 5 bases, there was a span of 4 bases. Germline values: CDR1 LNHNV, CDR2 YYDKDF (reference sequence). The CDR3 is 12 amino acids. CDR3 sequence reads: CATSRDAETQYF. The CDR3 DNA follows: TGTGCCACCAGCAGAGATGCGGAGACCCAGTACTTC.

This clone was detected only a few times. This chain uses TRBV19 with TRBJ1-1; D remains unclear. V shed 1 base and J shed 0 bases, with 6 bases lying between them. The CDR3 has 14 amino acids. Germline CDR1 reads LNHDA; CDR2 reads SQIVND (reference sequence). CDR3 DNA: TGTGCCAGTAGTATAGGCCGATTGAACACTGAAGCTTTCTTT. It codes for CASSIGRLNTEAFF. Full variable domain (rest looked up from reference TRBV19 and TRBJ1-1): DGGITQSPKYLFRKEGQNVTLSCEQNLNHDAMYWYRQDPGQGLRLIYYSQIVNDFQKGDIAEGYSVSREKKESFPLTVTSAQKNPTAFYLCASSIGRLNTEAFFGQGTRLTVV.

The J gene is TRBJ1-3, the V gene TRBV13; D uncertain. Trimming pared 1 base from V and 8 bases from J, leaving 12 bases between. CDR3 size: 14 residues. Germline V gene data show CDR1 as PRHDT and CDR2 as FYEKMQ (reference sequence). CDR3 nucleotide sequence: TGTGCCAGCAGCTTAGAATCCGGGTACTACACCATATATTTT. Translated: CASSLESGYYTIYF.